The 15 T cell receptor beta chains presented below share a single source sample, sequenced in a study of blood T cell repertoires in COVID-19. Profiling relied on immunoSEQ multiplex PCR, and the TCRdb table lists in-frame clones only, not all of them. The sample shows about 210,000 clones, roughly 85% of them seen only once. Material for sequencing was peripheral blood. Every receptor here comes from a man aged 45-60 years with COVID-19, enrolled during active disease.

This rearrangement joins TRBV4-1 to TRBJ2-5; 8 positions match TRBD2. The trim removed 2 bases at V and 1 base at J, leaving 9 bases unmatched. This CDR3 has 17 amino acids. From germline, CDR1 is MGHRA and CDR2 YSYEKL. For the CDR3, the DNA is TGCGCCAGCAGCCAAACCACGGGGGGGAGATTCCAAGAGACCCAGTACTTC. It yields the protein CASSQTTGGRFQETQYF.

The V call is TRBV3-1 (or the pseudogene TRBV3-2), the J call TRBJ2-1; 14 bases are shared with TRBD2. The V gene end was trimmed by 0 bases and the J gene end by 5 bases; junction bases not matched to a gene: 9. The CDR3 length is 19 residues. The germline V gene has CDR1 LGHDT and CDR2 YNNKEL (reference sequence). CDR3 in DNA: TGTGCCAGCAGCCAAGAGGGACTAGCGGGGGAAGGACGAGACAATGAGCAGTTCTTC. Translation gives CASSQEGLAGEGRDNEQFF.

The chain carries TRBV3-1 (or the pseudogene TRBV3-2) and TRBJ2-2; the match to TRBD2 covers 9 bases. CDR1 LGHDT and CDR2 YNNKEL come from the germline V gene (reference sequence). Trimming cost V 4 bases and J 6 bases; bases outside gene matches: 15. This CDR3 is 18 amino acids long. The CDR3 nucleotides read TGTGCCAGCAGCCCACCCAGGGGTAGCGGGAGATACCCCGGGGAGCTGTTTTTT. Its translation: CASSPPRGSGRYPGELFF.

The rearrangement joins TRBV5-1 to TRBJ1-2; unclear D gene. The V end lost 0 bases, the J end lost 2 bases, and 5 bases lay between the germline ends. Germline V lookup: CDR1 SGHRS, CDR2 YFSETQ. This CDR3 contains 13 residues. The CDR3 DNA sequence: TGCGCCAGCAGCTTGGACAAAAACTATGGCTACACCTTC. The encoded protein is CASSLDKNYGYTF.

The chain links TRBV10-3 to TRBJ1-5, with TRBD1 matching over 8 bases. The CDR3 consists of 15 residues. V lost 6 bases, J lost 3 bases, and 7 bases stayed unmatched. The germline V gene has CDR1 ENHRY and CDR2 SYGVKD. CDR3: CAISAGGRINQPQHF. The CDR3 bases are TGTGCCATCAGCGCAGGGGGCCGTATCAATCAGCCCCAGCATTTT.

V usage is TRBV6-1 and J usage is TRBJ2-5, with D possibly matching TRBD2 (7 bases). CDR1 and CDR2 from the germline V gene are MNHNS and SASEGT. Trimming shortened V by 1 base and J by 0 bases, and 9 bases separated the two germline ends. There are 15 residues in the CDR3. The CDR3 loop is CASSEVGGHQETQYF. CDR3 bases: TGTGCCAGCAGTGAAGTCGGGGGGCACCAAGAGACCCAGTACTTC.

The chain employs TRBV25-1 and TRBJ2-2; TRBD1 is a possible D gene (6 bases). The CDR3 extends over 18 amino acids. V shed 5 bases and J shed 1 base, with 20 bases lying between them. Germline CDR1 and CDR2: MGHDK and SYGVNS. This chain's CDR3 is CASSKTKGGRGNTGELFF. In DNA, the CDR3 is TGTGCCAGCAGTAAAACCAAAGGGGGTCGGGGGAACACCGGGGAGCTGTTTTTT. Combining the CDR3 with reference TRBV25-1 and TRBJ2-2 gives the whole variable domain EADIYQTPRYLVIGTGKKITLECSQTMGHDKMYWYQQDPGMELHLIHYSYGVNSTEKGDLSSESTVSRIRTEHFPLTLESARPSHTSQYLCASSKTKGGRGNTGELFFGEGSRLTVL.

The chain carries TRBV7-6 and TRBJ2-5, with TRBD2 identical over 8 bases. The junction had 6 bases not matched to a gene; V was cut back by 2 bases and J by 1 base. The CDR3 extends over 16 amino acids. CDR1 is SGHVS and CDR2 is FNYEAQ in the germline V gene. CDR3 amino acids: CASSLIVAGSQETQYF. In DNA form, the CDR3 reads TGTGCCAGCAGCTTAATAGTAGCGGGGAGCCAAGAGACCCAGTACTTC. Supplemented by reference TRBV7-6 and TRBJ2-5, the full variable domain reads GAGVSQSPRYKVTKRGQDVALRCDPISGHVSLYWYRQALGQGPEFLTYFNYEAQQDKSGLPNDRFSAERPEGSISTLTIQRTEQRDSAMYRCASSLIVAGSQETQYFGPGTRLLVL.

CDR3 bases: TGTGCCTGGGAGACAGGGGTCACCTACGAGCAGTACTTC. Translated: CAWETGVTYEQYF. The chain recombines TRBV30 with TRBJ2-7; 8 bases align to TRBD1. The CDR3 has 13 amino acids. V lost 5 bases and J lost 2; bases outside the gene matches: 5. Germline V gives CDR1 GTSNPN, CDR2 SVGIG (reference sequence).

The rearrangement links TRBV2 to TRBJ1-1; unclear D gene. CDR1 SNHLY and CDR2 FYNNEI come from the germline V gene. The CDR3 runs 18 residues. V gave up 1 base and J gave up 6 bases, with 24 bases separating them. The CDR3 coding sequence is TGTGCCAGCAGTGAAGAAGATGAGAAGGAGTCTGGTTCCGCTGAAGCTTTCTTT. This sequence encodes CASSEEDEKESGSAEAFF. Using reference TRBV2 and TRBJ1-1 for the parts outside the CDR3, the full variable domain is EPEVTQTPSHQVTQMGQEVILRCVPISNHLYFYWYRQILGQKVEFLVSFYNNEISEKSEIFDDQFSVERPDGSNFTLKIRSTKLEDSAMYFCASSEEDEKESGSAEAFFGQGTRLTVV.

The chain recombines TRBV5-6 with TRBJ2-5; D is undetermined. CDR3 size: 14 residues. The germline V and J ends were trimmed by 2 bases and 5 bases, with 13 bases remaining between them. Looked up from germline, CDR1 is SGHDT and CDR2 is YYEEEE. Here the CDR3 DNA reads TGTGCCAGCAGCTTTAGATTGAGCTCCGAGACCCAGTACTTC. Translating gives CASSFRLSSETQYF.

The V call is TRBV5-1, the J call TRBJ2-2, with 8 bases aligning to TRBD1. The V and J ends lost 4 bases and 4 bases, in that order; junction bases with no gene match: 6. CDR3 length: 15 residues. CDR1 and CDR2 from the germline V gene are SGHRS and YFSETQ. The CDR3 loop is CASSPGGAGTGELFF. CDR3 sequence (DNA): TGCGCCAGCAGCCCAGGGGGCGCTGGCACCGGGGAGCTGTTTTTT. The full variable domain, its missing parts supplied by reference TRBV5-1 and TRBJ2-2, is KAGVTQTPRYLIKTRGQQVTLSCSPISGHRSVSWYQQTPGQGLQFLFEYFSETQRNKGNFPGRFSGRQFSNSRSEMNVSTLELGDSALYLCASSPGGAGTGELFFGEGSRLTVL.

Only one count was recorded for this clone. V and J are TRBV29-1 and TRBJ2-5; 9 positions match TRBD1. This CDR3 has 13 residues. With 6 bases clipped from V and 5 bases from J, the junction kept 7 bases outside the gene matches. Germline V lookup: CDR1 SQVTM, CDR2 ANQGSEA. Here the CDR3 reads CSVAGQGLETQYF. In nucleotides, the CDR3 is TGCAGCGTAGCGGGACAGGGACTTGAGACCCAGTACTTC.

The chain employs TRBV19 and TRBJ2-1, with 8 bases identical to TRBD2. The V gene end was trimmed by 6 bases and the J gene end by 4 bases; junction bases not matched to a gene: 8. Per the germline V gene, CDR1 is LNHDA and CDR2 is SQIVND (reference sequence). The CDR3 covers 15 residues. The CDR3 DNA sequence: TGTGCCAGTAGCGCGGGGGGCCTCATTTACAATGAGCAGTTCTTC. It codes for CASSAGGLIYNEQFF.

In its sample, this clone was seen once. The chain uses TRBV28 and TRBJ1-4, with TRBD1 identical over 7 bases. Per the germline V gene, CDR1 is MDHEN and CDR2 is SYDVKM. The junction had 5 bases not matched to a gene; V was cut back by 5 bases and J by 2 bases. The CDR3 contains 15 residues. The CDR3 DNA follows: TGTGCCAGCAGTCCCGAGACAGGGACTAATGAAAAACTGTTTTTT. This codes for CASSPETGTNEKLFF.